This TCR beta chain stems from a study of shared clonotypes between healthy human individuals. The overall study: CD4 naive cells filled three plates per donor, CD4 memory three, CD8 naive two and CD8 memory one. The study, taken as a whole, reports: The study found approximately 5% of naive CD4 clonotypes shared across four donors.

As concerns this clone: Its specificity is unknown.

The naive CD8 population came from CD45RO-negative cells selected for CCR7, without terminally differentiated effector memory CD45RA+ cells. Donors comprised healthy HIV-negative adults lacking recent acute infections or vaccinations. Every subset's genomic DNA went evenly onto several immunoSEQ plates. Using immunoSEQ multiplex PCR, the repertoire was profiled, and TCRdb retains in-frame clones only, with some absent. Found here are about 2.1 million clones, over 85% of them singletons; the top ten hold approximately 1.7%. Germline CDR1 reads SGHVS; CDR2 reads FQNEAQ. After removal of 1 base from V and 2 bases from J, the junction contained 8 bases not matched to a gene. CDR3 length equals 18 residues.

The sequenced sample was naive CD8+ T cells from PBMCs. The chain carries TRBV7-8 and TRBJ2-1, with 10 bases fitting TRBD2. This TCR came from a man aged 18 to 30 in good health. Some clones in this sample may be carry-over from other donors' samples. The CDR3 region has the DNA TGTGCCAGCAGCTTAGTGGCTAGCGGGAGTACGGCCTACAATGAGCAGTTCTTC. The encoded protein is CASSLVASGSTAYNEQFF.